The 18 T cell receptor beta chains below all came from one sample that was sequenced in a study of regulatory T cells in long-lasting Graves disease. Time point here: persistent/refractory GD, antithyroid drugs over 5 years with positive TRAb. The TCR library was prepared using RNA isolated from PBMCs. Through Arm-PCR of CDR3 regions and iRepertoire HTBI primers, TCR beta libraries were built. TCRdb reprocessed the multiplex PCR reads with MiXCR, giving one entry per CDR3 protein. The table shows almost 350,000 distinct CDR3 sequences, with around 20% occurring only once. The sequences come from peripheral blood mononuclear cells (PBMCs), collected when the disease was refractory, from a patient treated with antithyroid drugs. The origin of the receptors is a female donor with Graves disease.

V usage is TRBV18 and J usage is TRBJ2-7; D is possibly TRBD2 (6 bases). The length of the CDR3 is 14 residues. Trimming removed 3 bases from V and 1 base from J, with 10 bases in between. CDR1 is KGHSH, CDR2 LQKENI, per germline. The CDR3 loop reads CASSPLANSYEQYF. As DNA, the CDR3 is TGTGCCAGCTCACCGCTAGCGAATTCCTACGAGCAGTACTTC.

This clonotype came up many times. The rearrangement uses TRBV2 and TRBJ1-1; TRBD1 matches at 8 bases. With V trimmed by 6 bases and J by 5 bases, 5 bases remained unmatched. CDR1 and CDR2 (germline): SNHLY, FYNNEI. The CDR3 has 13 amino acids. CDR3 amino acids: CASSRQGNTEAFF. In DNA, the CDR3 is TGTGCCAGCAGCCGACAGGGGAATACTGAAGCTTTCTTT.

This clonotype was detected ten times or more. This chain links TRBV15 with TRBJ1-2; weak D call: TRBD1 (6 bases). The ends were cut back, 4 bases at V and 5 bases at J, with 14 bases in the middle. Germline V lookup: CDR1 LNHNV, CDR2 YYDKDF (reference sequence). CDR3 length equals 14 residues. The CDR3 DNA sequence: TGTGCCACCAGCACTTCGGGGGCCGGTTATGGCTACACCTTC. It encodes CATSTSGAGYGYTF.

In this sample, this clonotype turned up a few times. The rearrangement uses TRBV19 and TRBJ1-3; 7 bases are a match to TRBD1. This CDR3 is 13 amino acids long. The V gene end was trimmed by 6 bases and the J gene end by 7 bases; junction bases not matched to a gene: 6. Germline CDR1 reads LNHDA; CDR2 reads SQIVND (reference sequence). The DNA of the CDR3 is TGTGCCAGTAGGACACAGGGGAGGAACACCATATATTTT. Translated, it gives CASRTQGRNTIYF.

The sample holds many counts of this clonotype. V gene TRBV2 combines with J gene TRBJ2-7, with D hard to call. Trimming stripped 6 bases from V and 5 bases from J, with 14 bases between. Germline values: CDR1 SNHLY, CDR2 FYNNEI. The CDR3 covers 13 residues. CDR3 sequence: CASRPGLRDEQYF. CDR3 nucleotides: TGTGCCAGCAGGCCGGGCCTCCGGGACGAGCAGTACTTC.

This clonotype was detected many times. The V call is TRBV15, the J call TRBJ1-2, with D possibly matching TRBD1 (5 bases). CDR3 size: 13 residues. Germline CDR1 and CDR2: LNHNV and YYDKDF (reference sequence). The V end lost 9 bases, the J end lost 8 bases, and 19 bases lay between the germline ends. CDR3 DNA: TGTGCCACAGGACATCACGGAATCTTAGGCTACACCTTC. Protein product: CATGHHGILGYTF.

Regarding this clonotype: The CDR3 does not close with the conserved phenylalanine or tryptophan, likely indicating a read error. The rearrangement uses TRBV11-2 and TRBJ2-7; 11 bases line up with TRBD1. Germline V gene data show CDR1 as SGHAT and CDR2 as FQNNGV. The CDR3 is made up of 14 amino acids. V was clipped by 5 bases and J by 5 bases; unmatched bases: 5. The CDR3 is CASSLDRGQNEQYY. DNA of the CDR3: TGTGCCAGCAGCCTGGACAGGGGGCAAAACGAGCAGTACTAC.

The CDR3 sequence is CSAFDGHSGNTIYF. DNA for the CDR3: TGCAGTGCTTTCGACGGACACTCTGGAAACACCATATATTTT. J is TRBJ1-3 and V is TRBV20-1; D might be TRBD1 (5 bases). The CDR3 runs to 14 residues. Germline V gene sequence: CDR1 DFQATT, CDR2 SNEGSKA (reference sequence). V was cut by 5 bases and J by 0 bases, with 11 bases left in between.

The chain uses TRBV11-2 and TRBJ2-7, with D tentatively TRBD1 or TRBD2 (6 bases each). V was cut by 1 base and J by 7 bases, with 23 bases left in between. This CDR3 contains 17 residues. Germline CDR1 reads SGHAT; CDR2 reads FQNNGV. The CDR3 reads CASSLVRGASGFVEQYF. CDR3 in DNA: TGTGCCAGCAGCTTAGTTAGGGGGGCGAGCGGGTTTGTGGAGCAGTACTTC.

This rearrangement joins TRBV6-1 to TRBJ2-5; perhaps TRBD2 as D (6 bases). Per the germline V gene, CDR1 is MNHNS and CDR2 is SASEGT. Trimming cost V 5 bases and J 5 bases, with 21 bases left between them. CDR3 length equals 16 residues. The CDR3 bases are TGTGCCAGCAGTCCTTGGGCTTTCGGGGCGGGGGAGACCCAGTACTTC. It codes for CASSPWAFGAGETQYF.

This clonotype has only a few counts. The rearrangement links TRBV20-1 to TRBJ2-7, with 8 bases aligning to TRBD2. In germline, CDR1 is DFQATT, CDR2 SNEGSKA (reference sequence). CDR3 size: 14 residues. V trimming: 1 base; J trimming: 5 bases; junction bases outside the gene matches: 7. This CDR3 is CSARGGAREDEQYF. The CDR3 DNA sequence: TGCAGTGCTAGAGGGGGGGCGCGGGAGGACGAGCAGTACTTC.

Details on this clonotype: Germline and junction disagree at one end, which may indicate a read error. This sequence joins TRBV19 and TRBJ1-6; tentative D call: TRBD1 (5 bases). Looked up from germline, CDR1 is LNHDA and CDR2 is SQIVND (reference sequence). The CDR3 runs to 14 residues. The CDR3 sequence: CASSIGGTNSLLHF. The CDR3 DNA reads as TGTGCCAGTAGTATCGGCGGGACCAATTCACTCCTCCACTTT. Full variable domain (remainder filled in from reference TRBV19 and TRBJ1-6): DGGITQSPKYLFRKEGQNVTLSCEQNLNHDAMYWYRQDPGQGLRLIYYSQIVNDFQKGDIAEGYSVSREKKESFPLTVTSAQKNPTAFYLCASSIGGTNSLLHFGNGTRLTVT.

The chain has TRBV3-1 and TRBJ1-1; D call uncertain. Germline CDR1 and CDR2: LGHDT and YNNKEL (reference sequence). Trimming shortened V by 4 bases and J by 6 bases, and 12 bases separated the two germline ends. The CDR3 has 13 residues. The CDR3 region has the DNA TGTGCCAGCAGCCTTGGTGCAGGCGCTGAAGCTTTCTTT. It translates to CASSLGAGAEAFF.

This clonotype was recorded at least ten times. The CDR3 region has the DNA TGTGCCAGCGGGGCAGGCCCAACCCCCTACGAGCAGTACTTC. This encodes CASGAGPTPYEQYF. The chain links TRBV2 to TRBJ2-7; a weak D match, TRBD1 (5 bases). The germline CDR1 and CDR2 sequences are SNHLY and FYNNEI. CDR3 length: 14 residues. Trimming pared 8 bases from V and 2 bases from J, leaving 16 bases between.

This clonotype came up many times. This chain links TRBV14 with TRBJ1-2; 7 nucleotides agree with TRBD1. V shed 4 bases and J 5 bases; nucleotides not matched to a gene: 7. CDR3 length: 14 amino acids. CDR1 is SGHDN, CDR2 FVKESK, per germline. This CDR3 reads CASSLQTGSYGYTF. The CDR3 coding sequence is TGTGCCAGCAGCCTTCAGACAGGGTCTTATGGCTACACCTTC.

This rearrangement joins TRBV3-1 to TRBJ2-1; D may be TRBD2 (5 bases). This CDR3 has 14 amino acids. V was pared by 0 bases and J by 8 bases, with 11 bases between. Germline V CDR1 and CDR2: LGHDT, YNNKEL (reference sequence). CDR3 bases: TGTGCCAGCAGCCAAGATCCGGGGATCGATGAGCAGTTCTTC. This sequence encodes CASSQDPGIDEQFF.

The sample holds a few counts of this clonotype. CDR3 sequence: CASSYLLGQGAHEQYF. The CDR3 DNA sequence: TGTGCCAGCAGTTACCTCCTCGGACAGGGGGCCCACGAGCAGTACTTC. The rearrangement joins TRBV6-2 or TRBV6-3 to TRBJ2-7; 11 nucleotides align to TRBD1. Germline CDR1 MNHEY, CDR2 SVGEGT. The CDR3 sequence is 16 residues long. V lost 2 bases, J lost 5 bases, and 8 bases stayed unmatched.

In this sample, this clonotype turned up many times. The V and J genes are TRBV6-2 or TRBV6-3 and TRBJ2-2; D tentatively fits TRBD1 or TRBD2 (7 bases each). Trimming removed 2 bases from V and 4 bases from J, with 11 bases in between. Per germline, CDR1 MNHEY and CDR2 SVGEGT. CDR3 length equals 15 residues. The CDR3 DNA reads as TGTGCCAGCAGTTACGGGAGGGGGCGCACCGGGGAGCTGTTTTTT. It encodes CASSYGRGRTGELFF.